These 18 T cell receptor beta chains were all obtained from the same sample, sequenced in a study of identical twins. Each CDR3 protein is one row after TCRdb ran MiXCR on the 5' RACE reads. This repertoire shows roughly 240,000 distinct CDR3 sequences, roughly 7% found once; its top ten account for roughly 3.9%. This sample was also put to use in a study of yellow fever vaccine responses in identical twins.

Sequences were obtained from memory (CD45RO+) T cells sorted from blood. The receptors were gathered from a woman younger than 30 in good health.

This clonotype was picked up many times. This rearrangement joins TRBV4-1 to TRBJ1-1; no reliable D call. V was trimmed by 0 bases and J by 1 base, leaving 18 bases between them. Germline values: CDR1 MGHRA, CDR2 YSYEKL. The CDR3 has 18 residues. The CDR3 DNA follows: TGCGCCAGCAGCCAAGAGAGGAGAAGGGTCACCTCGAACACTGAAGCTTTCTTT. Its protein is CASSQERRRVTSNTEAFF.

At least ten counts were recorded for this clonotype. V is TRBV5-1 and J is TRBJ2-3, with D maybe TRBD2 (5 bases). CDR3 size: 15 residues. The V end was cut by 0 bases, the J end by 0 bases, with 8 bases between. The V gene's germline CDR1 is SGHRS and CDR2 YFSETQ. CDR3 bases: TGCGCCAGCAGCTTGGGCAGGACTAGCACAGATACGCAGTATTTT. Protein sequence: CASSLGRTSTDTQYF.

This clonotype was observed a handful of times. V is TRBV5-1 and J is TRBJ2-1, with TRBD2 identical over 12 bases. V lost 6 bases to trimming and J lost 6 bases; unmatched junction nucleotides: 10. Germline CDR1 SGHRS, CDR2 YFSETQ. CDR3 length: 16 amino acids. The CDR3 DNA reads TGCGCCAGCACCCTGGTCCCTAGCGGGGGGGCCAATGAGCAGTTCTTC. This translates into CASTLVPSGGANEQFF.

As to this clonotype: A much larger clone differs from this one at a single base, so this may be a read error. V is TRBV20-1 and J is TRBJ2-6; TRBD2 agrees at 7 bases. The germline V gene encodes CDR1 DFQATT and CDR2 SNEGSKA (reference sequence). The CDR3 length is 14 residues. The CDR3 spells CSAPLASGANALTF. The DNA of the CDR3 is TGCAGTGCACCACTAGCGTCCGGGGCCAACGCCCTGACTTTC.

This clonotype was picked up many times. The CDR3 DNA sequence: TGTGCCAGCAGTCCCCGACCGGGCAATCAGCCCCAGCATTTT. As protein: CASSPRPGNQPQHF. The gene calls are TRBV28 and TRBJ1-5; D unclear. The CDR3 sequence is 14 residues long. CDR1 is MDHEN, CDR2 SYDVKM, per germline. The V end was cut by 5 bases, the J end by 2 bases, with 10 bases between.

The genes are TRBV7-6 and TRBJ2-3; D is ambiguous. Germline V gene sequence: CDR1 SGHVS, CDR2 FNYEAQ. This CDR3 is 15 amino acids long. Trimming left V 1 base short and J 2 bases short, with 10 bases between. The CDR3 nucleotides are TGTGCCAGCAGCTTAGACCCAGCTCTCACAGATACGCAGTATTTT. It encodes CASSLDPALTDTQYF.

The sample holds many counts of this clonotype. This rearrangement joins TRBV12-3 or TRBV12-4 to TRBJ2-2; D might be TRBD1 or TRBD2, each matching 5 bases. The V and J ends lost 4 bases and 0 bases respectively, with 15 bases between them. There are 17 residues in the CDR3. CDR3 coding DNA: TGTGCCAGCAGTTACGTGGGGACGAGCGCGAACACCGGGGAGCTGTTTTTT. Translated, it gives CASSYVGTSANTGELFF.

J is TRBJ1-5 and V is TRBV6-1; maybe TRBD1 (6 bases). CDR3 length: 15 amino acids. CDR1 is MNHNS and CDR2 is SASEGT in the germline V gene. V dropped 1 base and J dropped 4 bases, with 11 bases sitting between them. The CDR3 nucleotides are TGTGCCAGCAGTGAAGGGATACAGGGTAATCAGCCCCAGCATTTT. The encoded protein is CASSEGIQGNQPQHF.

This sequence joins TRBV5-1 and TRBJ2-3; D might be TRBD1 (6 bases). CDR1 and CDR2 (germline): SGHRS, YFSETQ. The CDR3 is 16 residues long. Trimming left V 4 bases short and J 6 bases short, with 21 bases between. CDR3 protein: CASSGGERRALDTQYF. The CDR3 DNA sequence: TGCGCCAGCAGCGGGGGCGAGCGTAGGGCGTTGGATACGCAGTATTTT.

This clonotype came up a few times. This chain connects TRBV28 to TRBJ2-7; 8 bases line up with TRBD1. Trimming cost V 5 bases and J 9 bases; bases outside gene matches: 18. The CDR3 is made up of 16 amino acids. Germline V gene sequence: CDR1 MDHEN, CDR2 SYDVKM. This CDR3 is CASSPKVGQAWSGQYF. In DNA form, the CDR3 reads TGTGCCAGCAGTCCGAAGGTGGGACAGGCCTGGTCGGGGCAGTACTTC.

In its sample, this clonotype was seen many times. The CDR3 region has the DNA TGTGCCAGCAGTCCGGACAGGGAGTCCTCCTACGAGCAGTACGTC. It codes for CASSPDRESSYEQYV. This rearrangement joins TRBV28 to TRBJ2-7; TRBD1 agrees at 8 bases. The CDR3 length is 15 residues. The trim removed 5 bases at V and 0 bases at J, leaving 6 bases unmatched. Germline-derived CDR1 and CDR2 are MDHEN and SYDVKM.

CDR3 loop: CASSRGLAGGGGQETQYF. CDR3 bases: TGTGCCAGCAGCCGCGGACTAGCGGGGGGCGGCGGACAAGAGACCCAGTACTTC. V gene TRBV11-1 combines with J gene TRBJ2-5, with 14 bases lining up with TRBD2. CDR1 and CDR2 (germline): SGHAT, FQDESV (reference sequence). The CDR3 has 18 amino acids. V lost 5 bases, J lost 2 bases, and 10 bases stayed unmatched.

A few counts support this clonotype. The CDR3 sequence: CASSSTLSGVYGYTF. For the CDR3, the DNA is TGCGCCAGCAGCAGTACACTTTCAGGAGTCTATGGCTACACCTTC. The V and J genes are TRBV5-1 and TRBJ1-2; D not certain. Trimming shortened V by 4 bases and J by 4 bases, and 17 bases separated the two germline ends. Germline V lookup: CDR1 SGHRS, CDR2 YFSETQ. The CDR3 is made up of 15 amino acids.

The chain employs TRBV6-1 and TRBJ1-5, with D possibly being TRBD1 (6 bases). Looked up from germline, CDR1 is MNHNS and CDR2 is SASEGT. The CDR3 totals 12 residues. The V end lost 6 bases, the J end lost 6 bases, and 9 bases lay between the germline ends. The CDR3 loop is CASRIQGQPQHF. In DNA form, the CDR3 reads TGTGCCAGCAGGATACAGGGTCAGCCCCAGCATTTT.

This clonotype was seen many times. The chain carries TRBV29-1 and TRBJ2-5; 11 bases line up with TRBD1. This CDR3 contains 15 residues. Germline V CDR1 and CDR2: SQVTM, ANQGSEA. V was clipped by 4 bases and J by 4 bases; unmatched bases: 8. The CDR3 loop is CSVGLDRGHPETQYF. Here the CDR3 DNA reads TGCAGCGTTGGCTTGGACAGGGGGCATCCAGAGACCCAGTACTTC.

This clonotype has a handful of counts. The chain employs TRBV15 and TRBJ2-1; 13 bases match TRBD2. The CDR3 loop spans 18 amino acids. Trimming removed 4 bases from V and 2 bases from J; junction bases left unmatched: 8. Per germline, CDR1 LNHNV and CDR2 YYDKDF (reference sequence). The chain's CDR3 is CATSTNYGLAGAYNEQFF. CDR3 nucleotide sequence: TGTGCCACCAGCACCAACTACGGACTAGCGGGAGCCTACAATGAGCAGTTCTTC.

The rearrangement joins TRBV6-1 to TRBJ2-7; 9 positions match TRBD1. Germline CDR1 and CDR2: MNHNS and SASEGT. V shed 5 bases and J 5 bases; nucleotides not matched to a gene: 7. The CDR3 loop spans 14 amino acids. CDR3 in DNA: TGTGCCAGCAGTAAAGAGGACAGGGGCAACGAGCAGTACTTC. Translation: CASSKEDRGNEQYF.

This clonotype has ten or more counts. This chain uses TRBV12-3 or TRBV12-4 with TRBJ1-5; D unclear. The CDR3 length is 15 residues. Trimming took off 3 bases at V and 0 bases at J, with 9 bases between the two ends. The CDR3: CASSFLGYSNQPQHF. In DNA form, the CDR3 reads TGTGCCAGCAGTTTTTTGGGATATAGCAATCAGCCCCAGCATTTT.